The source of this TCR beta chain is a study of OX40 agonist ivuxolimab in advanced cancers. General study points: Averaged across samples, CD8+ T cells carried more expanded clones than CD4+ did.

This clone was found once. What it binds is not known. The protocol was immunoSEQ multiplex PCR, while the TCRdb copy is restricted to in-frame clones and leaves out a portion. Of approximately 59,000 clones listed, around four fifths are singletons. Germline V CDR1 and CDR2: GTSNPN, SVGIG (reference sequence). Trimming stripped 0 bases from V and 4 bases from J, with 12 bases between. The length of the CDR3 is 14 residues. The material sequenced was CD4+ or CD8+ T cells sorted from blood, taken in a trial of the OX40 agonist ivuxolimab. This rearrangement joins TRBV30 to TRBJ1-1; D is unclear. The TCR was taken from an adult with an advanced solid tumor such as melanoma, head and neck, liver or kidney cancer. CDR3 sequence reads: CAWSVRPARTEAFF. As DNA, the CDR3 is TGTGCCTGGAGTGTACGGCCGGCGCGCACTGAAGCTTTCTTT. The full variable domain, with the rest looked up from reference TRBV30 and TRBJ1-1, is SQTIHQWPATLVQPVGSPLSLECTVEGTSNPNLYWYRQAAGRGLQLLFYSVGIGQISSEVPQNLSASRPQDRQFILSSKKLLLSDSGFYLCAWSVRPARTEAFFGQGTRLTVV.